This T cell receptor (beta chain) was sequenced during a study of blood T cells in healthy people across ages. Whole-study findings and limits: Both naive CD4+ cell counts and diversity were greater in long-lived donors than in aged donors.

Comments on this clonotype: Antigen: not known.

V trimming: 10 bases; J trimming: 9 bases; junction bases outside the gene matches: 11. Looked up from germline, CDR1 is MGHDK and CDR2 is SYGVNS. The CDR3 totals 13 residues. Total RNA, at least 5 micrograms per sample, came from PBMCs. It was with a sample-barcoded 5' primer and a J-beta primer mix that a second PCR of roughly 7 to 12 cycles was run. MiXCR, run by TCRdb on the 5' RACE reads, gives a single entry per CDR3 protein. In the table there are approximately 670,000 distinct CDR3 sequences, approximately 40% of which are singletons. Sequenced input: blood. The chain is built from TRBV25-1 and TRBJ2-1; 8 bases are a match to TRBD2. The origin of this receptor is an elderly man in good health. The CDR3 spells CATNPGGPGEQFF. Here the CDR3 DNA reads TGTGCCACCAACCCGGGGGGGCCGGGTGAGCAGTTCTTC. Drawing the rest from reference TRBV25-1 and TRBJ2-1, the complete variable domain is EADIYQTPRYLVIGTGKKITLECSQTMGHDKMYWYQQDPGMELHLIHYSYGVNSTEKGDLSSESTVSRIRTEHFPLTLESARPSHTSQYLCATNPGGPGEQFFGPGTRLTVL.